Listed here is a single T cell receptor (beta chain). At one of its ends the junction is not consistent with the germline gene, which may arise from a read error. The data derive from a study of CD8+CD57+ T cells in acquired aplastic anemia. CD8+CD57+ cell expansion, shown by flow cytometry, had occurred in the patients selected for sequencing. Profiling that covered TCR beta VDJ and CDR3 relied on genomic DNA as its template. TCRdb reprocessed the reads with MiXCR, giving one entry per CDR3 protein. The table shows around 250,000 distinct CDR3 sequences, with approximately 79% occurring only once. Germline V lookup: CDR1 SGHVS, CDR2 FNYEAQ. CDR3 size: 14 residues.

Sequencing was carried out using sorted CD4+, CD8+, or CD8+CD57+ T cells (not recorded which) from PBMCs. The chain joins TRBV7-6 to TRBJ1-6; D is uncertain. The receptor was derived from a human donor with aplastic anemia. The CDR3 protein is CASSSHKLLSPHHF. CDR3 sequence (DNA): TGTGCCAGCAGCTCGCACAAATTACTTTCACCCCACCACTTC.